This entry is about one TCR beta chain. The antigen remains undetermined. All gene names here are mouse names. From the germline J gene comes the end of the CDR3, since the read stops 1 residue before it. Regarding time point: mouse harvest day 14 after allogeneic transplant. Each mouse received 10^7 T-cell-depleted marrow cells plus 10^6 splenic CD5+ T cells by tail vein. B6 (H2b) cells into BALB/c (H2d) mice; tissues taken at day 7 or 14. This entry comes from a study of tissue T cells after allogeneic stem cell transplantation. Overall study results and limits: Anatomically similar tissues had similar TCR repertoires within each patient. Tissue-detected TCR repertoire was only partly captured by blood and spleen T cells.

Using immunoSEQ multiplex PCR, the repertoire was profiled, and TCRdb retains in-frame clones only, with some absent. The top ten hold around 23% of the sample, which has approximately 3,200 clones, roughly two fifths seen once. Trimming cost V 4 bases and J 1 base, with 10 bases left between them. Germline CDR1 and CDR2: SNHLY and FYNGKV (reference sequence). The CDR3 extends over 14 amino acids. The TCR sequence derives from a female BALB/c mouse given C57BL/6 T cells with graft-versus-host disease after an allogeneic hematopoietic cell transplant. Material: gut tissue. V gene TRBV3 combines with J gene TRBJ1-2; TRBD1 might be the D (5 bases). The CDR3 bases that were read are TGTGCCAGCAGCTGGGGACGAGGAAACTCCGACTACACC. Translation gives CASSWGRGNSDYT. The whole CDR3 sequence is CASSWGRGNSDYTF.